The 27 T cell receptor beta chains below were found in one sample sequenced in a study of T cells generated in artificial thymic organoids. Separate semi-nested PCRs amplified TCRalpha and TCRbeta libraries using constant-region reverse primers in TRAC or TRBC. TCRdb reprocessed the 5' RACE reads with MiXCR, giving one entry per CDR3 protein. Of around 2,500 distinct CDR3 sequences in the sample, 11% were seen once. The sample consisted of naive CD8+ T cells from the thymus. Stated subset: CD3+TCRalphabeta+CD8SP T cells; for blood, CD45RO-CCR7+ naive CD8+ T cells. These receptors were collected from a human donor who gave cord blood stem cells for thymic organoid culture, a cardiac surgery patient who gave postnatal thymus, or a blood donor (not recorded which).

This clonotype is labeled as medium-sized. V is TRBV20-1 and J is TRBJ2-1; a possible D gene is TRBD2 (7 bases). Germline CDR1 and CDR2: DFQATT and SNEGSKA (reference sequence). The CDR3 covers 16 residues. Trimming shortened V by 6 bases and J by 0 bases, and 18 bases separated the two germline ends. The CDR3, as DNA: TGCAGTGCCGGGGGGCGGGGCGCCTACTCCTACAATGAGCAGTTCTTC. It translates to CSAGGRGAYSYNEQFF.

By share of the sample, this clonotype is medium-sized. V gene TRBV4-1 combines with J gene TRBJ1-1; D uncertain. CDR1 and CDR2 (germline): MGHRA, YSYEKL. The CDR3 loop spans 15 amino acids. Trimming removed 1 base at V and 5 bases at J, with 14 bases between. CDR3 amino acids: CASSQVISGRTEAFF. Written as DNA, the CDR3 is TGCGCCAGCAGCCAAGTAATTTCCGGTAGGACTGAAGCTTTCTTT.

The CDR3 coding sequence is TGTGCCAGCAAATCCGCCGACAGGAGCAATCAGCCCCAGCATTTT. As protein: CASKSADRSNQPQHF. V usage is TRBV27 and J usage is TRBJ1-5; possibly TRBD1 for D (6 bases). The CDR3 is 15 amino acids. In germline, CDR1 is MNHEY, CDR2 SMNVEV (reference sequence). The V gene lost 7 bases and the J gene lost 1 base, with 14 bases spanning the gap.

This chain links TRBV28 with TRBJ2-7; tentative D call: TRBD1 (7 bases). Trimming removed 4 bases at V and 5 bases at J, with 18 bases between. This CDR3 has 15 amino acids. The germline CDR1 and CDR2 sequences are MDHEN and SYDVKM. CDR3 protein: CASSSWEDRRNEQYF. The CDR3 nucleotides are TGTGCCAGCAGTTCCTGGGAGGACAGGAGAAACGAGCAGTACTTC.

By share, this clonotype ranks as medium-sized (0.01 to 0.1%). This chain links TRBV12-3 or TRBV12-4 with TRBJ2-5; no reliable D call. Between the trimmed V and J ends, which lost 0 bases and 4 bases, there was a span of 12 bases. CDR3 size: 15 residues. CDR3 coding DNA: TGTGCCAGCAGTTTAGCGTTTTTCCGTGTAGAGACCCAGTACTTC. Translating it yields CASSLAFFRVETQYF.

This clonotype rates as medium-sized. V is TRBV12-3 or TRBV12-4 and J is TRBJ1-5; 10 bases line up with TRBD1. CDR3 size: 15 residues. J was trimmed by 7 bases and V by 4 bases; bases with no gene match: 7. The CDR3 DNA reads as TGTGCCAGCAGTTCAGGACAGGGGGGATTGCAGCCCCAGCATTTT. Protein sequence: CASSSGQGGLQPQHF.

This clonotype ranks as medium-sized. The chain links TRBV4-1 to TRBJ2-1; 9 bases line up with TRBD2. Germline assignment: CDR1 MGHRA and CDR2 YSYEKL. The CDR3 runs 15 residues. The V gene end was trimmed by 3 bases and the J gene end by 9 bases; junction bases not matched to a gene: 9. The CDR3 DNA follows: TGCGCCAGCAGCCAGGGTAGAGCGGGAGGAGCTGAGCAGTTCTTC. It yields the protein CASSQGRAGGAEQFF.

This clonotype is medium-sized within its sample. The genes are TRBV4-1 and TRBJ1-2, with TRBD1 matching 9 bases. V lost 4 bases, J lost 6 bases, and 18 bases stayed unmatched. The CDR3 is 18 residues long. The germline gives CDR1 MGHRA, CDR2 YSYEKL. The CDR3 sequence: CASSPSGTGNPGIDGYTF. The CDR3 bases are TGCGCCAGCAGCCCAAGCGGGACAGGGAACCCGGGAATCGATGGCTACACCTTC.

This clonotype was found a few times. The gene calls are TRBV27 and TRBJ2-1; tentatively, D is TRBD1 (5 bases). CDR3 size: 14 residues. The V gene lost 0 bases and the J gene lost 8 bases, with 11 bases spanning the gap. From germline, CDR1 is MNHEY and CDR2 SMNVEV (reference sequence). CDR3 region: CASSLSGARDEQFF. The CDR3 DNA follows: TGTGCCAGCAGTTTATCTGGGGCTCGCGATGAGCAGTTCTTC.

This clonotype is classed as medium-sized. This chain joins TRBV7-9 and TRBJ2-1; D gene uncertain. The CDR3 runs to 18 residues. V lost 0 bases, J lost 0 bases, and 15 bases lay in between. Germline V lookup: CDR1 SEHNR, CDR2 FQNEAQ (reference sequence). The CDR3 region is CASSLANSTVISYNEQFF. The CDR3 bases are TGTGCCAGCAGCTTAGCGAACTCTACCGTTATCTCCTACAATGAGCAGTTCTTC. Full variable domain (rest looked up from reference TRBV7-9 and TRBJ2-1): DTGVSQNPRHKITKRGQNVTFRCDPISEHNRLYWYRQTLGQGPEFLTYFQNEAQLEKSRLLSDRFSAERPKGSFSTLEIQRTEQGDSAMYLCASSLANSTVISYNEQFFGPGTRLTVL.

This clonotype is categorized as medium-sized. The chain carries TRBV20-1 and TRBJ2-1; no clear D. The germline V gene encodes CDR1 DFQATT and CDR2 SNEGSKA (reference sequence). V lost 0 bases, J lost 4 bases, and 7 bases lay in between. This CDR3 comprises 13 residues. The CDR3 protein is CSARDPSYNEQFF. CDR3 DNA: TGCAGTGCTAGAGATCCATCTTACAATGAGCAGTTCTTC.

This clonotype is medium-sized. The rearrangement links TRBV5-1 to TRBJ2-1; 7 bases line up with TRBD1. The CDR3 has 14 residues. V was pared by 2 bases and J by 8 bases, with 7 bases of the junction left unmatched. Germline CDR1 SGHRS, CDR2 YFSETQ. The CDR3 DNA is TGCGCCAGCAGCTTACAACAGGGGTTCGATGAGCAGTTCTTC. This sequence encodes CASSLQQGFDEQFF.

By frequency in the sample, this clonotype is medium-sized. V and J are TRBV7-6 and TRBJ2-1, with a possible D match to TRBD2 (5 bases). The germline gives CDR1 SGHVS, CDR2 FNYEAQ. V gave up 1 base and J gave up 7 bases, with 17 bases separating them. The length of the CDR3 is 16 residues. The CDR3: CASSLGPVGATNEQFF. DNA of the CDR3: TGTGCCAGCAGCTTAGGACCAGTGGGAGCTACGAATGAGCAGTTCTTC. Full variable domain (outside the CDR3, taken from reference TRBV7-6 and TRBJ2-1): GAGVSQSPRYKVTKRGQDVALRCDPISGHVSLYWYRQALGQGPEFLTYFNYEAQQDKSGLPNDRFSAERPEGSISTLTIQRTEQRDSAMYRCASSLGPVGATNEQFFGPGTRLTVL.

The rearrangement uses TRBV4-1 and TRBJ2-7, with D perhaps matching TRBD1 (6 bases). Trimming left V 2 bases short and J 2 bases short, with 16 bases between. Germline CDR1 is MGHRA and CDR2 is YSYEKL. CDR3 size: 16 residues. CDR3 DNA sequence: TGCGCCAGCAGCCAAAAGTTTGGGACAAGTGCCTACGAGCAGTACTTC. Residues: CASSQKFGTSAYEQYF.

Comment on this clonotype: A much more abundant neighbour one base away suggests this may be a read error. CDR3 nucleotide sequence: TGTGCCTGCAGTCCGGACAGGGAGGCCTATGGCTACACCTTC. It codes for CACSPDREAYGYTF. The chain is built from TRBV12-3 or TRBV12-4 and TRBJ1-2, with 8 bases matching TRBD1. The length of the CDR3 is 14 residues.

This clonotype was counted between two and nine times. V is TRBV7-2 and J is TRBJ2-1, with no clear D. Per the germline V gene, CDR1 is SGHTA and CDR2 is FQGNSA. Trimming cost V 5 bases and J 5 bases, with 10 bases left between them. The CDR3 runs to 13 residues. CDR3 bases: TGTGCCAGCAGCCCCCAGCCCAACAATGAGCAGTTCTTC. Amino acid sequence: CASSPQPNNEQFF.

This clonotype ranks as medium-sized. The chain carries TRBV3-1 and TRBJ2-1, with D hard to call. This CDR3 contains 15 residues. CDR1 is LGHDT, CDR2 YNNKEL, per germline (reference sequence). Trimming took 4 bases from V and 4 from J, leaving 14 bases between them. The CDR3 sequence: CASSPSPLSYNEQFF. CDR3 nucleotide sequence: TGTGCCAGCAGCCCCAGCCCCCTATCTTACAATGAGCAGTTCTTC.

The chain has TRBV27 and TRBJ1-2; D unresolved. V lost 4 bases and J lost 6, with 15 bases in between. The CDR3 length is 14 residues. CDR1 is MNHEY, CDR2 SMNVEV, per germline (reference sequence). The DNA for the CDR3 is TGTGCCAGCAGTTCACTGGGGTCTGGAGATGGCTACACCTTC. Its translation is CASSSLGSGDGYTF.

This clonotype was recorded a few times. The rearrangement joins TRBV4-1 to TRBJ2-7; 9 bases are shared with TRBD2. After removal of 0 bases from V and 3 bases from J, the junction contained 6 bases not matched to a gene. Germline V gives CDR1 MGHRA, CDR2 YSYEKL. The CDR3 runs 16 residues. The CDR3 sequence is CASSQEKAGGNYEQYF. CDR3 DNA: TGCGCCAGCAGCCAAGAAAAGGCGGGAGGGAACTACGAGCAGTACTTC.

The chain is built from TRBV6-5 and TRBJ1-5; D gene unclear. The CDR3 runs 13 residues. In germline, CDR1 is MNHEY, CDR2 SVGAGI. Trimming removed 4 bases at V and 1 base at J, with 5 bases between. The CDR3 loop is CASSSWSNQPQHF. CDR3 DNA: TGTGCCAGCAGTTCGTGGAGCAATCAGCCCCAGCATTTT.

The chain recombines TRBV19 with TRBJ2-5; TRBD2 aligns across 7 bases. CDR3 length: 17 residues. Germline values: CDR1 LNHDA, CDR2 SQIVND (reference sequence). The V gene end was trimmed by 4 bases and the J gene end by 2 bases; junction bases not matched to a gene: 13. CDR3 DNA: TGTGCCAGTAGTACGGGCGATCGGGAGGTCTTGCAAGAGACCCAGTACTTC. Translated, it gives CASSTGDREVLQETQYF.

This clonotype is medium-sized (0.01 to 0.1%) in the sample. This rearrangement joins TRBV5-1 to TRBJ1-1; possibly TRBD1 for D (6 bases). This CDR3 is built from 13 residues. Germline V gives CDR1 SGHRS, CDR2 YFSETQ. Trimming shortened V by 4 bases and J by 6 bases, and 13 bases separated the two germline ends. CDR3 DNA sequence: TGCGCCAGCAGCGGCAGGGGTCAGGCTGAAGCTTTCTTT. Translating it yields CASSGRGQAEAFF. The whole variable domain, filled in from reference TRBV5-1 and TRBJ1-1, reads KAGVTQTPRYLIKTRGQQVTLSCSPISGHRSVSWYQQTPGQGLQFLFEYFSETQRNKGNFPGRFSGRQFSNSRSEMNVSTLELGDSALYLCASSGRGQAEAFFGQGTRLTVV.

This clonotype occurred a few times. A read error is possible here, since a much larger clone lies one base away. The CDR3 DNA reads TGTGCCAGCAGACTTACCGGGACTAGCGGGGGAAGGGAGACCCGGTACTTC. It translates to CASRLTGTSGGRETRYF. The J gene is TRBJ2-5, the V gene TRBV28; 14 nucleotides align to TRBD2. CDR3 length: 17 residues. Germline-derived CDR1 and CDR2 are MDHEN and SYDVKM.

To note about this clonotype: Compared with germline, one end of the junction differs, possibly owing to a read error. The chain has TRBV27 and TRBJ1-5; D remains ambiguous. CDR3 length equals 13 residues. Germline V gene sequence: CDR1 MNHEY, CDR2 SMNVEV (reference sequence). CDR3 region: CTSSFTDNQPQHF. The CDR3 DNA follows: TGTACCAGCAGTTTCACCGACAATCAGCCCCAGCATTTT.

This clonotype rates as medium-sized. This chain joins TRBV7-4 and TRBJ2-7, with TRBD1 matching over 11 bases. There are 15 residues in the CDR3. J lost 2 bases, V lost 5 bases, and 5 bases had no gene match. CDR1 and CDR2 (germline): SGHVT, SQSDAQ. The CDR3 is CASSPGTGGAYEQYF. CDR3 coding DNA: TGTGCCAGCAGCCCCGGGACAGGGGGGGCCTACGAGCAGTACTTC.

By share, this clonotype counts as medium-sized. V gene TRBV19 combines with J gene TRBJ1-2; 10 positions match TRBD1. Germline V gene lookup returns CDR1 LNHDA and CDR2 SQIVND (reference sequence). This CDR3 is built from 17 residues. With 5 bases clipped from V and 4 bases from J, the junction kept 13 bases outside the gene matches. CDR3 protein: CASSFSGTGAVRYGYTF. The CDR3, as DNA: TGTGCCAGTAGTTTCTCCGGGACAGGGGCGGTCCGCTATGGCTACACCTTC.

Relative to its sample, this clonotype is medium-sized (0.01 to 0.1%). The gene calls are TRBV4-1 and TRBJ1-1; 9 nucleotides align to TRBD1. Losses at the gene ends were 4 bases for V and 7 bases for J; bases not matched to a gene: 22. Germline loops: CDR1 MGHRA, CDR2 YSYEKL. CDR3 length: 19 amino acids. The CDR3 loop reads CASSPYLASWTGAINEAFF. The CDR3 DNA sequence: TGCGCCAGCAGCCCTTACTTGGCGTCCTGGACAGGGGCGATAAATGAAGCTTTCTTT.